The present T cell receptor (beta chain) was sequenced within a study of cytomegalovirus exposure and HLA in healthy donors. Study information: HLA-typed donors were the source of 83 million or so unique TCRs held in an early data release.

Donors in the study were healthy people who gave bone marrow. The PCR had 60 Vbeta and 13 Jbeta primers. Sequenced by immunoSEQ multiplex PCR; TCRdb stores in-frame clones only, minus some. The table shows 95,000 to 150,000 clones, with 60% to 85% occurring only once. Overall study results and limits: Later on, an analysis found that several of the most significant clusters appeared to be linked to common viral pathogens, which included parvovirus B19. According to a later analysis, most TCR beta chains associated with CMV appeared HLA-restricted.

The V gene lost 4 bases and the J gene lost 1 base, with 10 bases spanning the gap. The CDR3 extends over 14 amino acids. Germline CDR1 and CDR2: SGHDN and FVKESK. This clone was seen a handful of times. Its antigen is currently unknown. Sequencing was carried out using PBMCs. The chain recombines TRBV14 with TRBJ1-1; tentative D call: TRBD1 (5 bases). This TCR was sampled from a woman in her thirties or forties in good health and CMV-seropositive. CDR3 residues: CASSLVGQNTEAFF. The CDR3 region has the DNA TGTGCCAGCAGCCTCGTAGGACAGAACACTGAAGCTTTCTTT.